This T cell receptor (beta chain) was captured in a study of cytomegalovirus exposure and HLA in healthy donors. Study-wide points: A missense DCLRE1C variant was associated with V- and J-gene trimming of TCR beta chains in a later analysis, and an independent cohort replicated the association. A later analysis reportedly found that, within productive TCRs, an Asian-associated ancestry cluster had fewer N-insertions than the mean observed across the roughly 670 donors. In a later analysis, about 17,000 TCR beta sequences were associated with HLA alleles at 0.05 false discovery rate.

Notes on this clone: What it binds is not known.

Primers included in the PCR were 60 Vbeta and 13 Jbeta primers. In the original analysis: A later analysis tallied 80 million to 100 million unique TCR beta chains, approximately 11 million of them shared. Data came from immunoSEQ multiplex PCR; TCRdb stores just in-frame clones and leaves some out. D and trimming come from the DNA, and the V and J calls and clone size come from that table. The sample carries approximately 190,000 clones, about 81% recorded once. CDR1 is SGHTA, CDR2 FQGNSA, per germline. Trimming cost V 5 bases and J 0 bases, with 11 bases left between them. The CDR3 spans 15 residues.

This receptor was taken from a young woman in good health and CMV-seronegative. Sequenced input: PBMCs. The chain carries TRBV7-2 and TRBJ1-5; D is perhaps TRBD1 (5 bases). DNA of the CDR3: TGTGCCAGCAGCCGGGGGGTCTATAGCAATCAGCCCCAGCATTTT. This translates into CASSRGVYSNQPQHF.